These 28 T cell receptor beta chains came from one sample sequenced in a study of cytomegalovirus exposure and HLA in healthy donors. Vbeta (60) and Jbeta (13) primers were used in the PCR. Profiled with immunoSEQ multiplex PCR; TCRdb holds only in-frame clones, not every one. The data hold under 200,000 clones, with approximately 81% observed a single time. Sequenced input: PBMCs. The receptor set was obtained from a man aged 18 to 29 in good health and CMV-seronegative.

The chain links TRBV30 to TRBJ1-2; 10 positions agree with TRBD1. This CDR3 has 17 residues. The trim removed 3 bases at V and 0 bases at J, leaving 10 bases unmatched. Germline V gives CDR1 GTSNPN, CDR2 SVGIG (reference sequence). The CDR3 is CAWRSYPDRGPNYGYTF. CDR3 DNA: TGTGCCTGGAGATCCTATCCTGACAGGGGGCCTAACTATGGCTACACCTTC.

The gene calls are TRBV14 and TRBJ2-7, with D tentatively TRBD2 (5 bases). This CDR3 spans 13 amino acids. V was trimmed by 5 bases and J by 3 bases, leaving 11 bases between them. Germline V gene lookup returns CDR1 SGHDN and CDR2 FVKESK. The CDR3 sequence is CASSEGEIYEQYF. Written as DNA, the CDR3 is TGTGCCAGCAGCGAGGGCGAAATCTACGAGCAGTACTTC.

The chain combines TRBV30 with TRBJ2-3, with TRBD2 identical over 8 bases. V lost 3 bases to trimming and J lost 5 bases; unmatched junction nucleotides: 4. CDR3 length equals 13 residues. CDR1 is GTSNPN, CDR2 SVGIG, per germline (reference sequence). DNA for the CDR3: TGTGCCTGGAGCGGGAGGGCAGAAGATACGCAGTATTTT. Residues: CAWSGRAEDTQYF.

This clone was counted only a few times. The CDR3 nucleotides read TGTGCCAGCAGCTCCCTACTAATGACAAAACTGTTTTTT. Amino acids: CASSSLLMTKLFF. The J gene is TRBJ1-4, the V gene TRBV7-2; D is unclear. The germline V gene encodes CDR1 SGHTA and CDR2 FQGNSA. The length of the CDR3 is 13 residues. The germline V and J ends were trimmed by 4 bases and 10 bases, with 13 bases remaining between them.

V gene TRBV27 combines with J gene TRBJ2-7; a weak D match, TRBD2 (6 bases). Trimming left V 5 bases short and J 0 bases short, with 17 bases between. Germline V lookup: CDR1 MNHEY, CDR2 SMNVEV (reference sequence). The CDR3 contains 16 residues. The CDR3 nucleotides read TGTGCCAGCAGTCCCTTAAGCGCCGGGAGCTCCTACGAGCAGTACTTC. Translated: CASSPLSAGSSYEQYF.

This clone has more than one count but fewer than ten. V is TRBV27 and J is TRBJ1-2, with TRBD1 as a possible D gene (5 bases). The CDR3 spans 13 residues. Trimming removed 6 bases from V and 6 bases from J, with 14 bases in between. Germline CDR1 and CDR2: MNHEY and SMNVEV (reference sequence). The CDR3 DNA reads as TGTGCCAGCAGCCCCGGGGGAGGGAATGGCTACACCTTC. This encodes CASSPGGGNGYTF.

The chain joins TRBV4-3 to TRBJ1-1, with D uncertain. V shed 0 bases and J shed 6 bases, with 17 bases lying between them. Germline V gives CDR1 LGHNA, CDR2 YSLEER. The CDR3 runs 16 residues. CDR3 in DNA: TGCGCCAGCAGCCAAGACGACCCTTCCCTGGGCGCTGAAGCTTTCTTT. The encoded protein is CASSQDDPSLGAEAFF.

The rearrangement uses TRBV6-5 and TRBJ2-2; no reliable D call. Trimming cost V 1 base and J 4 bases, with 10 bases left between them. CDR1 is MNHEY and CDR2 is SVGAGI in the germline V gene. The CDR3 totals 15 residues. DNA of the CDR3: TGTGCCAGCAGTTACTACGGGTCGGGCACCGGGGAGCTGTTTTTT. Its translation: CASSYYGSGTGELFF.

The chain combines TRBV27 with TRBJ2-7, with 8 positions matching TRBD1. CDR3 length equals 16 residues. The junction had 9 bases not matched to a gene; V was cut back by 2 bases and J by 3 bases. Per germline, CDR1 MNHEY and CDR2 SMNVEV (reference sequence). CDR3 residues: CASSLPGRTGLYEQYF. Written as DNA, the CDR3 is TGTGCCAGCAGTTTACCCGGTAGGACAGGGCTCTACGAGCAGTACTTC.

This clone was observed a few times. The CDR3 DNA sequence: TGTGCCAGCAGTGAAGGGACAGGGGCCGCAGATACGCAGTATTTT. It specifies CASSEGTGAADTQYF. The rearrangement links TRBV6-4 to TRBJ2-3; the match to TRBD1 covers 10 bases. V lost 3 bases and J lost 4; bases outside the gene matches: 4. Per germline, CDR1 MRHNA and CDR2 SNTAGT. This CDR3 comprises 15 residues.

V and J are TRBV5-1 and TRBJ2-7, with D possibly being TRBD2 (6 bases). Per germline, CDR1 SGHRS and CDR2 YFSETQ. V lost 0 bases and J 0 bases, leaving 13 bases between the germline ends. This CDR3 is built from 16 residues. CDR3 sequence: CASSLESSGNSYEQYF. CDR3 DNA: TGCGCCAGCAGCTTGGAGAGTAGCGGAAACTCCTACGAGCAGTACTTC.

The chain has TRBV7-2 and TRBJ1-3, with 7 bases fitting TRBD1. Germline V gives CDR1 SGHTA, CDR2 FQGNSA. The CDR3 runs to 16 residues. With V trimmed by 5 bases and J by 2 bases, 9 bases remained unmatched. CDR3: CASSPGQVLTGNTIYF. DNA of the CDR3: TGTGCCAGCAGCCCCGGACAGGTTCTCACTGGAAACACCATATATTTT.

The chain employs TRBV5-1 and TRBJ2-3, with D perhaps TRBD2 (7 bases). Trimming left V 10 bases short and J 2 bases short, with 20 bases between. This CDR3 is 15 amino acids long. Germline CDR1 is SGHRS and CDR2 is YFSETQ. CDR3 loop: CAGVTGGPVTDTQYF. CDR3 DNA sequence: TGCGCCGGGGTCACCGGGGGGCCCGTCACAGATACGCAGTATTTT.

The genes are TRBV4-1 and TRBJ1-4; no firm D call. Deletions cut 5 bases from V and 4 bases from J, with 14 bases between. CDR3 length: 15 residues. Per germline, CDR1 MGHRA and CDR2 YSYEKL. CDR3 amino acids: CASSSQVGLNEKLFF. In DNA form, the CDR3 reads TGCGCCAGCAGCTCTCAGGTTGGGCTTAATGAAAAACTGTTTTTT.

The rearrangement joins TRBV18 to TRBJ1-2, with D possibly being TRBD1 (5 bases). The CDR3 is 14 residues long. Trimming cost V 2 bases and J 7 bases, with 14 bases left between them. Germline CDR1 is KGHSH and CDR2 is LQKENI. The CDR3: CASSPRGPKAGYTF. CDR3 DNA: TGTGCCAGCTCACCAAGGGGCCCTAAGGCTGGCTACACCTTC. Full variable domain (outside the CDR3, taken from reference TRBV18 and TRBJ1-2): NAGVMQNPRHLVRRRGQEARLRCSPMKGHSHVYWYRQLPEEGLKFMVYLQKENIIDESGMPKERFSAEFPKEGPSILRIQQVVRGDSAAYFCASSPRGPKAGYTFGSGTRLTVV.

This sequence joins TRBV2 and TRBJ1-5, with D unclear. The CDR3 totals 14 residues. Germline V CDR1 and CDR2: SNHLY, FYNNEI. Trimming shortened V by 2 bases and J by 0 bases, and 5 bases separated the two germline ends. Written as DNA, the CDR3 is TGTGCCAGCAGTGAACAGTATAGCAATCAGCCCCAGCATTTT. Translated, it gives CASSEQYSNQPQHF.

The V gene is TRBV4-2, the J gene TRBJ2-2, with 11 bases lining up with TRBD2. The CDR3 consists of 18 residues. V trimming: 1 base; J trimming: 7 bases; junction bases outside the gene matches: 11. Germline CDR1 LGHNA, CDR2 YNFKEQ. The CDR3 DNA reads TGTGCCAGCAGCCAAGTCGTGCTAGCGGGAGGTGGAGACGGGGAGCTGTTTTTT. It yields the protein CASSQVVLAGGGDGELFF.

V is TRBV29-1 and J is TRBJ1-1; D is possibly TRBD1 (5 bases). Trimming took 6 bases from V and 4 from J, leaving 15 bases between them. The germline CDR1 and CDR2 sequences are SQVTM and ANQGSEA. CDR3 size: 13 residues. The CDR3 here is CSVASGGGTEAFF. The CDR3 nucleotides are TGCAGCGTGGCCTCGGGGGGTGGCACTGAAGCTTTCTTT.

This clone was counted a few times. The chain recombines TRBV6-4 with TRBJ2-1, with 11 bases lining up with TRBD1. This CDR3 region has 14 residues. V was pared by 2 bases and J by 6 bases, with 0 bases of the junction left unmatched. CDR1 is MRHNA, CDR2 SNTAGT, per germline. The CDR3 DNA reads as TGTGCCAGCAGTGACGGGACAGGGGGCAATGAGCAGTTCTTC. Its protein is CASSDGTGGNEQFF.

This clone showed up just once. The chain combines TRBV7-2 with TRBJ2-1, with 13 positions matching TRBD2. V gave up 6 bases and J gave up 9 bases; unmatched junction bases: 8. CDR3 length equals 15 residues. The germline gives CDR1 SGHTA, CDR2 FQGNSA. The CDR3 region has the DNA TGTGCCAGCAGTTTAACGGGACTAGCGGGAACTGAGCAGTTCTTC. This encodes CASSLTGLAGTEQFF.

This clone was seen only once. The J gene is TRBJ2-1, the V gene TRBV2, with a possible D match to TRBD2 (6 bases). The CDR3 consists of 13 residues. The V gene's germline CDR1 is SNHLY and CDR2 FYNNEI. Trimming cost V 8 bases and J 5 bases, with 13 bases left between them. The CDR3 sequence: CASRSGWDNEQFF. CDR3 DNA sequence: TGTGCCAGCCGGAGCGGGTGGGACAATGAGCAGTTCTTC.

This clone appeared a single time. The rearrangement uses TRBV21-1 and TRBJ1-2; the DNA was not used to check the table's D call, TRBD1. TRBV21-1 constitutes a pseudogene. The CDR3 has 15 residues. This chain's CDR3 is CASSKARQGSYGYTF. The CDR3 region has the DNA TGTGCCAGCAGCAAAGCGCGACAGGGGAGCTATGGCTACACCTTC.

This clone has just a few counts. The chain combines TRBV19 with TRBJ2-4; a weak D match, TRBD2 (5 bases). CDR1 LNHDA and CDR2 SQIVND come from the germline V gene (reference sequence). This CDR3 has 13 residues. The V gene lost 3 bases and the J gene lost 11 bases, with 14 bases spanning the gap. DNA of the CDR3: TGTGCCAGTAGTATCGGACCGGAGGCCGTTCAGTACTTC. It encodes CASSIGPEAVQYF. Based on the CDR3 plus reference TRBV19 and TRBJ2-4, the full variable domain is DGGITQSPKYLFRKEGQNVTLSCEQNLNHDAMYWYRQDPGQGLRLIYYSQIVNDFQKGDIAEGYSVSREKKESFPLTVTSAQKNPTAFYLCASSIGPEAVQYFGAGTRLSVL.

The rearrangement joins TRBV18 to TRBJ2-2; D is ambiguous. Germline loops: CDR1 KGHSH, CDR2 LQKENI. This CDR3 contains 15 residues. Deletions cut 8 bases from V and 0 bases from J, with 13 bases between. The CDR3 DNA reads as TGTGCCAGCGGCCCCCAGGCCGCGAACACCGGGGAGCTGTTTTTT. Translated: CASGPQAANTGELFF. Full variable domain (missing parts from reference TRBV18 and TRBJ2-2): NAGVMQNPRHLVRRRGQEARLRCSPMKGHSHVYWYRQLPEEGLKFMVYLQKENIIDESGMPKERFSAEFPKEGPSILRIQQVVRGDSAAYFCASGPQAANTGELFFGEGSRLTVL.

V and J are TRBV19 and TRBJ2-7, with 9 nucleotides matching TRBD2. The CDR3 sequence is 15 residues long. Germline V gene sequence: CDR1 LNHDA, CDR2 SQIVND (reference sequence). Unmatched junction bases numbered 8, after V lost 3 bases and J lost 5 bases. The CDR3: CASSIIAGVSHEQYF. CDR3 nucleotide sequence: TGTGCCAGTAGTATTATAGCGGGAGTTTCCCACGAGCAGTACTTC.

This chain connects TRBV6-5 to TRBJ1-1, with D unclear. CDR1 and CDR2 (germline): MNHEY, SVGAGI. V shed 3 bases and J shed 2 bases, with 10 bases lying between them. The CDR3 spans 14 residues. The DNA for the CDR3 is TGTGCCAGCAGTTATATACAGAGTAACACTGAAGCTTTCTTT. It specifies CASSYIQSNTEAFF.

This rearrangement joins TRBV19 to TRBJ1-4; 8 bases are shared with TRBD1. The CDR3 runs to 14 residues. J gave up 7 bases and V 7 bases, and 8 bases lay outside the gene matches. Germline V lookup: CDR1 LNHDA, CDR2 SQIVND (reference sequence). The DNA for the CDR3 is TGTGCCAGTACCCAGGACAGGGTTGGTGAAAAACTGTTTTTT. Encoded protein: CASTQDRVGEKLFF.

The chain uses TRBV6-1 and TRBJ2-7, with TRBD1 identical over 7 bases. V trimming: 3 bases; J trimming: 0 bases; junction bases outside the gene matches: 2. CDR3 length equals 14 residues. CDR1 and CDR2 (germline): MNHNS, SASEGT. CDR3 in DNA: TGTGCCAGCAGTGAGGGACAGCTCTCCTACGAGCAGTACTTC. Residues: CASSEGQLSYEQYF.